The rows below give T cell receptor beta chains drawn from one sample of a study of cytomegalovirus exposure and HLA in healthy donors. TCRdb's table, derived via immunoSEQ multiplex PCR, lists solely in-frame clones and lacks some. The sample holds 200,000 to 250,000 clones, roughly 90% seen once. The sequenced material came from PBMCs. The receptors here all came from a woman aged 18-29 years in good health and CMV-seronegative. CDR3s leave out the opening cysteine and the closing phenylalanine or tryptophan. The order of the fields is clone size, V gene, CDR3 protein. The size of a clone is reported for some rows only, either as once, few or many, or as a class for expanded clones.

clone_size: once
v_call: TRBV9
cdr3_aa: ASSVAVSGYNEQF

clone_size: NA
v_call: TRBV18
cdr3_aa: ASSPRTGGGYNEQF

clone_size: NA
v_call: TRBV5-6
cdr3_aa: ASSLLGGRALGNTIY

clone_size: NA
v_call: TRBV7-2
cdr3_aa: ASSPGGNTEAF

clone_size: NA
v_call: TRBV5-4
cdr3_aa: ATSFGRDRADYGYT

clone_size: NA
v_call: TRBV4-2
cdr3_aa: ASSQGLAETYNEQF

clone_size: NA
v_call: TRBV4-1
cdr3_aa: ASSPKGQSGYGYT

clone_size: NA
v_call: TRBV7-3
cdr3_aa: ASSILGGLSNEQF

clone_size: NA
v_call: TRBV15
cdr3_aa: ATSRDRGYEQY

clone_size: NA
v_call: TRBV6-4
cdr3_aa: ASSDTGTGLDNSPLH

clone_size: NA
v_call: TRBV6-5
cdr3_aa: ASSPPGYTEAF

clone_size: few
v_call: TRBV5-1
cdr3_aa: ASSQTERGTGELF

clone_size: NA
v_call: TRBV10-1
cdr3_aa: ASSASSTGANVLT

clone_size: NA
v_call: TRBV18
cdr3_aa: ASSPLGTSGDTDTQY

clone_size: NA
v_call: TRBV27
cdr3_aa: ASSFFGQGYNSPLH

clone_size: once
v_call: TRBV9
cdr3_aa: ASSYVRQGATGELF

clone_size: NA
v_call: TRBV5-4
cdr3_aa: ASSLGQTASYEQY

clone_size: NA
v_call: TRBV18
cdr3_aa: ASSPGQGSNTEAF

clone_size: NA
v_call: TRBV7-3
cdr3_aa: ASSPGQGAPTRTEAF

clone_size: NA
v_call: TRBV7-9
cdr3_aa: ASSRRLAGNTGELF

clone_size: NA
v_call: TRBV7-3
cdr3_aa: ASSFTGTDTEAF

clone_size: NA
v_call: TRBV27
cdr3_aa: ASSSSSGDSSTDTQY

clone_size: NA
v_call: TRBV5-1
cdr3_aa: ASRPAGTGAYEQY